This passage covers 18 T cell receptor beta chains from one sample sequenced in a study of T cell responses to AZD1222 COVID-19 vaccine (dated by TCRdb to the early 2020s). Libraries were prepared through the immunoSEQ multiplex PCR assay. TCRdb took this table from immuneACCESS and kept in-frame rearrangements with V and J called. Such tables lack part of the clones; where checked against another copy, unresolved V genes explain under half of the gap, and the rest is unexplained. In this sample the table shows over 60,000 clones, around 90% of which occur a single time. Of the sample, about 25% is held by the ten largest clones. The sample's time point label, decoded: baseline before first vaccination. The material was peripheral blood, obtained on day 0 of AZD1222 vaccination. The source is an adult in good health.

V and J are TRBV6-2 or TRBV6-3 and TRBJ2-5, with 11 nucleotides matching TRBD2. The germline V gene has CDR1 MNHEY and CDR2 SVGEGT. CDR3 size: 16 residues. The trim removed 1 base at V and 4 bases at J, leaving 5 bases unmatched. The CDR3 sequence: CASSYYRLAGGETQYF. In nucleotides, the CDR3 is TGTGCCAGCAGTTACTACCGGCTAGCGGGGGGAGAGACCCAGTACTTC.

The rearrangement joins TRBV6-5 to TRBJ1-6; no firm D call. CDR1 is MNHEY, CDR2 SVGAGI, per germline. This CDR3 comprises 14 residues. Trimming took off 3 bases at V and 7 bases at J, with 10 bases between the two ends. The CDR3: CASSYRGGNSPLHF. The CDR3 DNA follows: TGTGCCAGCAGTTATCGGGGAGGGAATTCACCCCTCCACTTT.

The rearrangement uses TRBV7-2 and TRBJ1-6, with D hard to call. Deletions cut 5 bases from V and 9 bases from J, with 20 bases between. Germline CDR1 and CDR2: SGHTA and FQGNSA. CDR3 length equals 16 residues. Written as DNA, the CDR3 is TGTGCCAGCAGCCCCACCGTGGGGAGTTTTACTTCACCCCTCCACTTT. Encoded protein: CASSPTVGSFTSPLHF.

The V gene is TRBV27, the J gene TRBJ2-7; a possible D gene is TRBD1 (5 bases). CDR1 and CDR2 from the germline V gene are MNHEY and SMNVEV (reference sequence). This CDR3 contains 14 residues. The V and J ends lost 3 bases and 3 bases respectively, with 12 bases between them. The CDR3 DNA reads TGTGCCAGCAGTTTTCAGGGTTGGGACTACGAGCAGTACTTC. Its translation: CASSFQGWDYEQYF.

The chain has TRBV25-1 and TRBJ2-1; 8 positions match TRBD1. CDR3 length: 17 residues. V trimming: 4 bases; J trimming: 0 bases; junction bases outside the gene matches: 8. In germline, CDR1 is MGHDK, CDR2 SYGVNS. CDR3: CASSALRTGSSYNEQFF. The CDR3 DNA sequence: TGTGCCAGCAGTGCGCTACGGACAGGGAGCTCCTACAATGAGCAGTTCTTC.

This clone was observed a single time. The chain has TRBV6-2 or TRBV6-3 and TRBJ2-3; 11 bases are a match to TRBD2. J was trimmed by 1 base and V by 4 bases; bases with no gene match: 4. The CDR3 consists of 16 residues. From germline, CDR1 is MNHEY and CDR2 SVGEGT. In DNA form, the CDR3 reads TGTGCCAGCAGTTTGACTAGCGGGGAAGGCACAGATACGCAGTATTTT. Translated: CASSLTSGEGTDTQYF.

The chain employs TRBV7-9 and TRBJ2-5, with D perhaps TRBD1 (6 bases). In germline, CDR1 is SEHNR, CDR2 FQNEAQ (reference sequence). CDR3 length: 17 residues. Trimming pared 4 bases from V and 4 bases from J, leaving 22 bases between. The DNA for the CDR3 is TGTGCCAGCAGCTCTGGACTTCTTCAGAGGGGGATAGAGACCCAGTACTTC. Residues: CASSSGLLQRGIETQYF.

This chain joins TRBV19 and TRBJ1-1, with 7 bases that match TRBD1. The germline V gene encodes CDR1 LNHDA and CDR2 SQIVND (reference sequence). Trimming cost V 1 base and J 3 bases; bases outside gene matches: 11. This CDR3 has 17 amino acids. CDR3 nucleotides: TGTGCCAGTAGTATAGTTCGATGGGGACAGAGCTACACTGAAGCTTTCTTT. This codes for CASSIVRWGQSYTEAFF.

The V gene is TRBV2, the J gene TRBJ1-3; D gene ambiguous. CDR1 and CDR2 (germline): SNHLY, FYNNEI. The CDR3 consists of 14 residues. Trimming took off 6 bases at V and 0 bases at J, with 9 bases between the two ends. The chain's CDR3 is CASSSGISGNTIYF. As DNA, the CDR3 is TGTGCCAGCAGCTCTGGAATCTCTGGAAACACCATATATTTT. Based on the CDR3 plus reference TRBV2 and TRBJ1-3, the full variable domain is EPEVTQTPSHQVTQMGQEVILRCVPISNHLYFYWYRQILGQKVEFLVSFYNNEISEKSEIFDDQFSVERPDGSNFTLKIRSTKLEDSAMYFCASSSGISGNTIYFGEGSWLTVV.

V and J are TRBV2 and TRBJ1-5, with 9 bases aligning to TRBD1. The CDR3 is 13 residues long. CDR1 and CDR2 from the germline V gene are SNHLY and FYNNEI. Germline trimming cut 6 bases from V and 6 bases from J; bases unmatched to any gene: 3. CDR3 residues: CASSHRGLQPQHF. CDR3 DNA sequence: TGTGCCAGCAGCCACAGGGGGCTTCAGCCCCAGCATTTT.

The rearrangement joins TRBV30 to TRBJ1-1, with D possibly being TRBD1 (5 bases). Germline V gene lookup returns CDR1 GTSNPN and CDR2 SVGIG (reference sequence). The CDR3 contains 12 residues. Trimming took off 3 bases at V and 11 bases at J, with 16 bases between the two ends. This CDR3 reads CAWRAGTYRAFF. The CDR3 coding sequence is TGTGCCTGGAGAGCCGGGACCTATCGGGCTTTCTTT.

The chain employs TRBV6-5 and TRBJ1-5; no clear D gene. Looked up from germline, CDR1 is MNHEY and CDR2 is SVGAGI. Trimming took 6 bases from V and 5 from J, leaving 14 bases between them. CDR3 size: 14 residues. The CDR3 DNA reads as TGTGCCAGCAGCCTTTCGGGTCAGGATCAGCCCCAGCATTTT. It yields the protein CASSLSGQDQPQHF.

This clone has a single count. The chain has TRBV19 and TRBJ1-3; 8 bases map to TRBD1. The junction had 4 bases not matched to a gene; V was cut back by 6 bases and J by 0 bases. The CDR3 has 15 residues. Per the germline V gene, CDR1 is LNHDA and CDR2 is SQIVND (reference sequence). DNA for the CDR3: TGTGCCAGTAGACCCGGACAGGGCTCTGGAAACACCATATATTTT. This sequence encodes CASRPGQGSGNTIYF.

The CDR3 DNA is TGTGCCAGCAACGGACTAGCGGGGTTGGATACGCAGTATTTT. Amino acids: CASNGLAGLDTQYF. The chain has TRBV2 and TRBJ2-3, with 12 bases that match TRBD2. The CDR3 covers 14 residues. V shed 7 bases, J shed 6 bases, and the junction held 5 bases outside the gene matches. Germline V gene lookup returns CDR1 SNHLY and CDR2 FYNNEI.

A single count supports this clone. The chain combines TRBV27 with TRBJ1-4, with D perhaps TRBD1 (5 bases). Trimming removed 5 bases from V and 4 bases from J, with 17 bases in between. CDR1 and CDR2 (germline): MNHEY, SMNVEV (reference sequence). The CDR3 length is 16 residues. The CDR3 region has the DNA TGTGCCAGCAGTGTACATCACAGGAGGATTAATGAAAAACTGTTTTTT. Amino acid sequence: CASSVHHRRINEKLFF.

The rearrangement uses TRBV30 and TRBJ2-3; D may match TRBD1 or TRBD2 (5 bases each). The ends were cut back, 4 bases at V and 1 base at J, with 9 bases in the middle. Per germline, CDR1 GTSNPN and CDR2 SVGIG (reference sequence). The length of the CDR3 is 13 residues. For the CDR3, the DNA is TGTGCCTGGACGGGACCTGGCACAGATACGCAGTATTTT. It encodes CAWTGPGTDTQYF.

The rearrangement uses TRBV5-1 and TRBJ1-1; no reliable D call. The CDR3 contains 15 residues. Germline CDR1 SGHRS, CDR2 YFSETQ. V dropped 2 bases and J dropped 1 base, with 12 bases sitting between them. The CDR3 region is CASSLFTSQNTEAFF. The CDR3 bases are TGCGCCAGCAGCTTATTTACCTCTCAGAACACTGAAGCTTTCTTT.

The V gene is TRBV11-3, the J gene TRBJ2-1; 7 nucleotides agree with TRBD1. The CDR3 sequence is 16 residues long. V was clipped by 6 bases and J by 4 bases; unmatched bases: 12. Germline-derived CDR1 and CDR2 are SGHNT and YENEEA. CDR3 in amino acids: CASSPPGLQGYNEQFF. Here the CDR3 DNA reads TGTGCCAGCAGTCCCCCCGGGCTACAGGGGTACAATGAGCAGTTCTTC.